A selection of T cell receptor beta chains follows, all from one sample in a study of siplizumab effects on memory and regulatory T cells. TCRdb's copy holds only in-frame clones and misses some; the assay was immunoSEQ multiplex PCR. The data hold approximately 65,000 clones, with 75% to 90% observed a single time. The source material was memory CD4+ T cells sorted from blood. The receptors were gathered from a human donor in good health. Both conserved end residues are trimmed from each CDR3.

v_call	j_call	cdr3_aa
TRBV27	TRBJ1-1	ASSLVRSTEAF
TRBV15	TRBJ1-3	ATSRDSASNTIY
TRBV19	TRBJ2-2	ASSMGNLESSGELF
TRBV6-5	TRBJ1-1	ATRRRNTEAF
TRBV2	TRBJ2-6	ASERENSGANVLT
TRBV6-5	TRBJ1-5	ASRGTGENQPQH
TRBV25-1	TRBJ1-4	ASSDLRQAGPNEKLF
TRBV5-6	TRBJ1-2	ASRGTGEFTGYT
TRBV6-1	TRBJ1-1	ASSDFGAF
TRBV6-1	TRBJ1-1	ASSEGVWDGEAF
TRBV6-1	TRBJ1-2	ASRQGISGYT
TRBV7-9	TRBJ2-3	ASSWATTTAGTQY
TRBV23-1	TRBJ1-1	ASSPDIVAF
TRBV19	TRBJ1-1	ASSISEVTEAF
TRBV4-1	TRBJ2-7	ASSQESLREQY
TRBV6-1	TRBJ2-1	ASSAGLEGFNEQF